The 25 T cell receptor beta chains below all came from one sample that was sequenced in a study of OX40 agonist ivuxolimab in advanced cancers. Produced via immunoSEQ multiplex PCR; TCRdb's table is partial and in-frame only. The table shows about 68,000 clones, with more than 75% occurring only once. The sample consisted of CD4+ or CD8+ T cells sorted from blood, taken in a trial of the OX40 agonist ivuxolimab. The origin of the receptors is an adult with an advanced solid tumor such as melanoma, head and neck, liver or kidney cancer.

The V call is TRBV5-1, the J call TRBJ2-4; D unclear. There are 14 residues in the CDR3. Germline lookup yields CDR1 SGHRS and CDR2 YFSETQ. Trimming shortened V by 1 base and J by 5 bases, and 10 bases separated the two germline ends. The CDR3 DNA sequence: TGCGCCAGCAGCTTGAATCTGGGCGAAAACATTCAGTACTTC. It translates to CASSLNLGENIQYF.

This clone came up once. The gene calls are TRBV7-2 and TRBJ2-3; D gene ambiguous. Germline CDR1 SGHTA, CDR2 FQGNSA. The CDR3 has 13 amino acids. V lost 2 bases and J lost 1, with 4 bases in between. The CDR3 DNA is TGTGCCAGCAGCTTAATGGGCACAGATACGCAGTATTTT. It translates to CASSLMGTDTQYF.

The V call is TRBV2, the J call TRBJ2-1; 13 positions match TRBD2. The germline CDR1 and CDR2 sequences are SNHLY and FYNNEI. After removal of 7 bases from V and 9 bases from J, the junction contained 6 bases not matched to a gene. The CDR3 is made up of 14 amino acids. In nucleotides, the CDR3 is TGTGCCAGCACGGGGGGGACTAGCGGGGCTGAGCAGTTCTTC. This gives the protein CASTGGTSGAEQFF.

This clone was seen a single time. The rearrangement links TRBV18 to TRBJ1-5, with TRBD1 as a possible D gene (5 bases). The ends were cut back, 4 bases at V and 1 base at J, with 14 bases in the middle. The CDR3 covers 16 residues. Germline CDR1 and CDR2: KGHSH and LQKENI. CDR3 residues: CASSQSPAGSNQPQHF. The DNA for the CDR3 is TGTGCCAGCTCACAAAGTCCCGCAGGGAGCAATCAGCCCCAGCATTTT.

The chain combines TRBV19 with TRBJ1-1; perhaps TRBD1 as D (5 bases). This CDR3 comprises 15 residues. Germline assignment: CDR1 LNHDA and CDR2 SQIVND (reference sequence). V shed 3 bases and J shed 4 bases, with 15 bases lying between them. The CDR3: CASSILGSGGTEAFF. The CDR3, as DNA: TGTGCCAGTAGTATCCTTGGATCGGGGGGCACTGAAGCTTTCTTT.

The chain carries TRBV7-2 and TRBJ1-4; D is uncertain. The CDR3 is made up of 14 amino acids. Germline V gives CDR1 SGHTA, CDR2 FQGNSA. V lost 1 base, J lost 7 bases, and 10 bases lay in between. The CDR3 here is CASSLGSHLEKLFF. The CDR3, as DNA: TGTGCCAGCAGCTTAGGAAGCCATCTTGAAAAACTGTTTTTT.

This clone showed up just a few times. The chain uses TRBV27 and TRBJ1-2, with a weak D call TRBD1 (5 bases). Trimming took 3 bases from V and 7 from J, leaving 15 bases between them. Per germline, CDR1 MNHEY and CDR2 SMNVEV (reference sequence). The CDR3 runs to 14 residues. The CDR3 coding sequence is TGTGCCAGCAGTTTTGGACAAGACTCCTTTGGCTACACCTTC. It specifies CASSFGQDSFGYTF.

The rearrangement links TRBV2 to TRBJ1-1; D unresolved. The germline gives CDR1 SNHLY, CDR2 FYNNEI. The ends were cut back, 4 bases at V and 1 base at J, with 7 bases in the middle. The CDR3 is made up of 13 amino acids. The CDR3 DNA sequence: TGTGCCAGCAGTGGCGGCCAGAACACTGAAGCTTTCTTT. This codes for CASSGGQNTEAFF.

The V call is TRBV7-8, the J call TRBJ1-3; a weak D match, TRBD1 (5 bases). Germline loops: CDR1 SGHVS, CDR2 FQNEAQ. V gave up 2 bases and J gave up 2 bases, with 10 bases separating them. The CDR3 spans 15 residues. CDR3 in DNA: TGTGCCAGCAGCTTATACCAGGGAACTGGAAACACCATATATTTT. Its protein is CASSLYQGTGNTIYF.

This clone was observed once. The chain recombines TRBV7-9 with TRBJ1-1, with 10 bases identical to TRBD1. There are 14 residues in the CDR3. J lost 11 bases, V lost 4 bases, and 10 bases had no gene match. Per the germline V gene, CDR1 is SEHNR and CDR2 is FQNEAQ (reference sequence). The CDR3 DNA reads TGTGCCAGCAGCTCCGGGACAGGGGTTCGTCAGGCTTTCTTT. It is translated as CASSSGTGVRQAFF.

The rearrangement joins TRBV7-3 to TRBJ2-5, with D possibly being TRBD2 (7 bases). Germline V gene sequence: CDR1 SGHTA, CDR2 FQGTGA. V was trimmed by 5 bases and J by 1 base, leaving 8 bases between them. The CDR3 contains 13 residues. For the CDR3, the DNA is TGTGCCAGCAGCGCGGGGGCCCAAGAGACCCAGTACTTC. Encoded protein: CASSAGAQETQYF.

CDR3: CASSLGGVKTTQPQHF. The CDR3 nucleotides are TGTGCCAGCAGCTTAGGGGGGGTTAAAACCACACAGCCCCAGCATTTT. This chain connects TRBV7-7 to TRBJ1-5; the D gene is possibly TRBD1 (5 bases). Germline loops: CDR1 SSHAT, CDR2 FNYEAQ (reference sequence). V gave up 1 base and J gave up 7 bases, with 17 bases separating them. The CDR3 contains 16 residues.

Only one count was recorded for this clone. The CDR3: CASSLVSGTDTQYF. The CDR3 region has the DNA TGTGCCAGCAGCTTAGTGTCAGGCACAGATACGCAGTATTTT. The chain recombines TRBV7-9 with TRBJ2-3; no clear D. The CDR3 length is 14 residues. Germline CDR1 SEHNR, CDR2 FQNEAQ (reference sequence). V lost 1 base and J 1 base, leaving 6 bases between the germline ends.

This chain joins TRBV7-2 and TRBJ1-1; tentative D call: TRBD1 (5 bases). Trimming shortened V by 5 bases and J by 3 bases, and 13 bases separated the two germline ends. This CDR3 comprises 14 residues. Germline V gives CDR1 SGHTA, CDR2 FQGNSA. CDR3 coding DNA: TGTGCCAGCAGCCTCCGCGAGGGGTACACTGAAGCTTTCTTT. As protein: CASSLREGYTEAFF.

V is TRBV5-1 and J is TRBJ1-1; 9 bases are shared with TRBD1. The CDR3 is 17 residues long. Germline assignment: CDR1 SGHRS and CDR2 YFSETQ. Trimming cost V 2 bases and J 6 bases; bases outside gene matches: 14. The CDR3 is CASSFDFRTGEGAEAFF. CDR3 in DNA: TGCGCCAGCAGCTTCGATTTTAGGACAGGGGAAGGAGCTGAAGCTTTCTTT.

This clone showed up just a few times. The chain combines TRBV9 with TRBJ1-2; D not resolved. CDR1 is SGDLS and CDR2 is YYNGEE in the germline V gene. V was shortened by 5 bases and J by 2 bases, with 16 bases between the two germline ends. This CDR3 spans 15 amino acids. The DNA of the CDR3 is TGTGCCAGCAGGTACCCCGACGGGCTAAACTATGGCTACACCTTC. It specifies CASRYPDGLNYGYTF.

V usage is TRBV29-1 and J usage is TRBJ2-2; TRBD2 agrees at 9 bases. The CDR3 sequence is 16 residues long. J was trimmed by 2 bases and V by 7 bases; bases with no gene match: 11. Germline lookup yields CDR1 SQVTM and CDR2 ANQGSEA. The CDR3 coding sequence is TGCAGCGCTCCCGCCCTTAGCGGGGGAAACACCGGGGAGCTGTTTTTT. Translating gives CSAPALSGGNTGELFF.

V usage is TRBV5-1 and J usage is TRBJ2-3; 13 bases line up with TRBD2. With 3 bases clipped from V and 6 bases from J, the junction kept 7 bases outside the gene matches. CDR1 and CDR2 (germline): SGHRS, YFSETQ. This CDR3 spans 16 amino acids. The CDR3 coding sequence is TGCGCCAGCAGCTCAGGACTAGCGGGGGCCGGGGATACGCAGTATTTT. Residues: CASSSGLAGAGDTQYF. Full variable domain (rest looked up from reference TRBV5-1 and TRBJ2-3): KAGVTQTPRYLIKTRGQQVTLSCSPISGHRSVSWYQQTPGQGLQFLFEYFSETQRNKGNFPGRFSGRQFSNSRSEMNVSTLELGDSALYLCASSSGLAGAGDTQYFGPGTRLTVL.

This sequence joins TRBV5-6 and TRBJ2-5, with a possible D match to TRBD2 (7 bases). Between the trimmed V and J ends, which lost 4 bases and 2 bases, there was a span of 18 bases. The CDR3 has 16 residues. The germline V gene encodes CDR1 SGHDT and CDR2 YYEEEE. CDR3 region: CASSPQGRGLQETQYF. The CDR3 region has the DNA TGTGCCAGCAGCCCCCAGGGGCGGGGGTTACAAGAGACCCAGTACTTC.

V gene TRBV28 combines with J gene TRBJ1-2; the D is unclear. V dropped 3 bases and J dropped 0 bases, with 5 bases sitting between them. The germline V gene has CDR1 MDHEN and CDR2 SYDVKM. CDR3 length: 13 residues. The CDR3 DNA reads TGTGCCAGCAGTTTGGGAGCTAACTATGGCTACACCTTC. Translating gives CASSLGANYGYTF.

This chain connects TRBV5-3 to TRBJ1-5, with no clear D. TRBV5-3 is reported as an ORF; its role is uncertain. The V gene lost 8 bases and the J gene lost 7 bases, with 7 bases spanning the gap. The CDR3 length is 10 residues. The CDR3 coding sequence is TGTGCCAGTGCCGCCCAGCCCCAGCATTTT. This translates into CASAAQPQHF.

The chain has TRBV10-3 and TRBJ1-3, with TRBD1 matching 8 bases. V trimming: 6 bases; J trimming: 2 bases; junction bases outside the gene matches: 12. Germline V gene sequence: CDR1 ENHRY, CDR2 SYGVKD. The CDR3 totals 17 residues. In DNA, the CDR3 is TGTGCCATCAGCCCCGGACAGGGCGGTTCGGCTGGAAACACCATATATTTT. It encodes CAISPGQGGSAGNTIYF.

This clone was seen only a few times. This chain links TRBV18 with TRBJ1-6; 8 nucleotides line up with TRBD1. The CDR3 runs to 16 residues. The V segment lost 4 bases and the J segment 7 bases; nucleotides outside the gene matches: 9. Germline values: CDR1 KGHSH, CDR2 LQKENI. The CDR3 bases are TGTGCCAGCTCACAACGGACAGGGAGTATCAATTCACCCCTCCACTTT. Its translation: CASSQRTGSINSPLHF.

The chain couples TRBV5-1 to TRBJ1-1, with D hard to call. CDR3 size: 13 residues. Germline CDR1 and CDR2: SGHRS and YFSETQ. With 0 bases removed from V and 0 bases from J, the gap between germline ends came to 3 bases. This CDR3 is CASSLDVNTEAFF. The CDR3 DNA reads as TGCGCCAGCAGCTTGGACGTGAACACTGAAGCTTTCTTT.

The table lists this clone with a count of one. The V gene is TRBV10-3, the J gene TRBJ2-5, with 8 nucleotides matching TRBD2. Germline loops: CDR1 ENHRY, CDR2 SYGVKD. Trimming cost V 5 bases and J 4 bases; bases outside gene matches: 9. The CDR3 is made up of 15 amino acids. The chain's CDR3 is CAISPVGGEGETQYF. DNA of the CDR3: TGTGCCATCAGTCCGGTCGGGGGGGAGGGAGAGACCCAGTACTTC.